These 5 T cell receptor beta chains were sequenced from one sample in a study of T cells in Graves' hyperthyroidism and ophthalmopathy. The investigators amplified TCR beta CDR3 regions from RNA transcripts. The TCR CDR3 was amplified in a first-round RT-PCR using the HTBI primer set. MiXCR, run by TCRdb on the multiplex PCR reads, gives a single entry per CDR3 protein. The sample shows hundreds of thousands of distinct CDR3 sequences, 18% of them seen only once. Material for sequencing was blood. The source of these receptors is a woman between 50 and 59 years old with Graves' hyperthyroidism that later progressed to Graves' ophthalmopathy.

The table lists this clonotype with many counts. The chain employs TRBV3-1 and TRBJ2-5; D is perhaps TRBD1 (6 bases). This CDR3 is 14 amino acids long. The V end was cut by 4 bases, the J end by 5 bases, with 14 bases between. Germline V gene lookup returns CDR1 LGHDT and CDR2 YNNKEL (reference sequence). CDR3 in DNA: TGTGCCAGCAGCCTCCCACAGGGAACCGAGACCCAGTACTTC. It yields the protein CASSLPQGTETQYF.

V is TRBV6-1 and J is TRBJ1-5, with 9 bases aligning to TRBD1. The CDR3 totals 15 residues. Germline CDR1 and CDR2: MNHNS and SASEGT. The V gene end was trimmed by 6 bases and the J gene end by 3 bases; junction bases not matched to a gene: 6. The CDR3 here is CASRWDRDVNQPQHF. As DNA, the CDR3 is TGTGCCAGCAGATGGGACAGGGATGTCAATCAGCCCCAGCATTTT.

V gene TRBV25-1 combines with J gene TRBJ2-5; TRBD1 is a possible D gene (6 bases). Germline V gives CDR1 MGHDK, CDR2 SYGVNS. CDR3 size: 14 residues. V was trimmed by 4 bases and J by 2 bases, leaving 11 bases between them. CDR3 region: CASSGDIGQETQYF. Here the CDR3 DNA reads TGTGCCAGCAGTGGGGACATTGGACAAGAGACCCAGTACTTC.

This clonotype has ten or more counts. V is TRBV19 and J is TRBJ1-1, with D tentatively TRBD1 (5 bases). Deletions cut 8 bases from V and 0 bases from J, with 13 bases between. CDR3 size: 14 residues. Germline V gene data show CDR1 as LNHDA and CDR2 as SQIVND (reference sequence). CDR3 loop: CASEGFSMNTEAFF. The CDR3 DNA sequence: TGTGCCAGTGAGGGGTTTTCAATGAACACTGAAGCTTTCTTT.

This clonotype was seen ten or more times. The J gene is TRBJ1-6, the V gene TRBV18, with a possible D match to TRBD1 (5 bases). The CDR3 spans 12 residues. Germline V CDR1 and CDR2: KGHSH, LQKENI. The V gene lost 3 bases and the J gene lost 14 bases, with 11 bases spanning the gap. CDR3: CASSPGTGALHF. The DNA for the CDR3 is TGTGCCAGCTCACCGGGGACGGGGGCCCTCCACTTT.